This T cell receptor beta chain was observed in a study of blood T cell repertoires in COVID-19. Study-wide background: Donors in the United States, Italy and Spain gave samples during acute or convalescent COVID-19. T cells, B-cell-depleted T cells, or PBMCs provided the cDNA or gDNA that served as material.

A single count supports this clone. Study processing details: How many nucleated cells were present was estimated from reference gene primer amplification. Produced via immunoSEQ multiplex PCR; TCRdb's table is partial and in-frame only. Clone size and V and J calls were adopted from that table, with D and trimming inferred from the DNA. This sample carries 84,000 or so clones, roughly 80% of them seen once, and the ten largest clones take about half. CDR1 and CDR2 (germline): LNHDA, SQIVND (reference sequence). Trimming left V 6 bases short and J 4 bases short, with 10 bases between. The length of the CDR3 is 13 residues.

The chain has TRBV19 and TRBJ1-5; the D is unclear. The receptor comes from a human donor in a cohort sampled during active COVID-19. Input material: peripheral blood. This chain's CDR3 is CASSRQVNQPQHF. CDR3 coding DNA: TGTGCCAGTAGCCGGCAGGTGAATCAGCCCCAGCATTTT.